A selection of T cell receptor beta chains follows, all from one sample in a study of shared clonotypes between healthy human individuals. Some clones are missing from TCRdb's copy, which holds only in-frame ones; the method was immunoSEQ multiplex PCR. Of 1,500,000 or so clones in the sample, roughly 96% were seen once. The sample consisted of naive CD4+ T cells sorted from blood. The receptors stem from a man between 25 and 39 years old in good health. The CDR3 runs from the conserved cysteine through the conserved F or W. D genes are given only for firm matches. Some rows mark clone size as missing; the rest say once, few, many or name a class of expanded clone.

TRBV7-8	TRBJ2-7	TRBD2	-	TGTGCCAGCAGCTTAGCGACTAGCGGGACGGTTTACGAGCAGTACTTC	CASSLATSGTVYEQYF
TRBV29-1	TRBJ2-1	-	once	TGCAGCGTGGGCTTAGGTGAGCAGTTCTTC	CSVGLGEQFF
TRBV28	TRBJ2-2	TRBD1	-	TGTGCCAGCAGCCCGGGGACAGAACTTTCCGGGGAGCTGTTTTTT	CASSPGTELSGELFF
TRBV7-8	TRBJ2-4	TRBD2	-	TGTGCCAGCAGTCTGTCGCGACTAGCGGGAGATAGAACGACCAAAAACATTCAGTACTTC	CASSLSRLAGDRTTKNIQYF
TRBV10-3	TRBJ2-7	-	-	TGTGCCATCAGTGCTGGCTCCTCCACCTACGAGCAGTACTTC	CAISAGSSTYEQYF
TRBV10-2	TRBJ2-7	TRBD2	-	TGCGCCAGCAGTGCCCCACTAGCGGGCCCAGAGCAGTACTTC	CASSAPLAGPEQYF
TRBV5-4	TRBJ2-1	-	-	TGTGCCAGCAGCGATGTAATCTACAATGAGCAGTTCTTC	CASSDVIYNEQFF
TRBV15	TRBJ2-7	TRBD1	once	TGTGCCACCAGCGGGACAGGGGACTCCTACGAGCAGTACTTC	CATSGTGDSYEQYF
TRBV9	TRBJ2-5	-	-	TGTGCCAGCAGCGTAGCTCCCTTGGGGGGCGCAGAGACCCAGTACTTC	CASSVAPLGGAETQYF
TRBV7-9	TRBJ2-3	TRBD1	-	TGTGCCAGCAGCTCTGGACAGGGGAGCACAGATACGCAGTATTTT	CASSSGQGSTDTQYF
TRBV4-1	TRBJ2-5	TRBD2	-	TGCGCCAGCAGGGGCTTGGGGGAGGGAAAAAAAGAGACCCAGTACTTC	CASRGLGEGKKETQYF
TRBV5-6	TRBJ1-1	-	-	TGTGCCAGCAGCTTGGGTGGCAGGGGGAACACTGAAGCTTTCTTT	CASSLGGRGNTEAFF
TRBV18	TRBJ1-1	-	-	TGTGCCAGCTCACTGACAGAGGGTCGGAACACTGAAGCTTTCTTT	CASSLTEGRNTEAFF
TRBV18	TRBJ2-3	-	once	TGTGCCAGCTCAATTGTATCAAGCACAGATACGCAGTATTTT	CASSIVSSTDTQYF
TRBV5-4	TRBJ1-3	-	-	TGTGCCAGCAGCCTGGGGCGATCCGGAAACACCATATATTTT	CASSLGRSGNTIYF
TRBV5-1	TRBJ2-2	-	-	TGCGCCAGCAGCTTCGGCAGGGTCGGTGTCGGGGAGCTGTTTTTT	CASSFGRVGVGELFF
TRBV9	TRBJ2-7	TRBD2	-	TGTGCCAGCAGCCCCGGGACTAGTTTTGGCGAGCAGTACTTC	CASSPGTSFGEQYF
TRBV7-9	TRBJ2-5	-	-	TGTGCCAGCAGCTTAGCAACTAGCCGAGAGACCCAGTACTTC	CASSLATSRETQYF
TRBV10-3	TRBJ1-1	-	-	TGTGCCATCAGTGAGCCCGGACAGCTCAGTGAAGCTTTCTTT	CAISEPGQLSEAFF
TRBV9	TRBJ2-2	-	-	TGTGCCAGCAGCGTAGCGAGCTACCACACCGGGGAGCTGTTTTTT	CASSVASYHTGELFF
TRBV6-1	TRBJ1-5	-	few	TGTGCCAGCAGCGAAAAGGGGGTTTGGCAGCCCCAGCATTTT	CASSEKGVWQPQHF
TRBV5-1	TRBJ1-5	TRBD1	-	TGCGCCAGCAGCTTGTGGGCAGGGGGGCAGCCCCAGCATTTT	CASSLWAGGQPQHF
TRBV11-3	TRBJ2-2	-	-	TGTGCCAGCTCACGTCCGGGGGAAACCGGGGAGCTGTTTTTT	CASSRPGETGELFF